This TCR beta chain came from a study of cytomegalovirus exposure and HLA in healthy donors. V lost 0 bases and J lost 5, with 13 bases in between. Germline-derived CDR1 and CDR2 are MGHRA and YSYEKL. The CDR3 loop spans 15 amino acids. The donors were members of the roughly 120-subject validation cohort (separate from the approximately 650-subject first cohort). Here immunoSEQ multiplex PCR was the method, and the copy in TCRdb shows in-frame clones only, minus some. The table lists more than 20,000 clones, about 97% of them singletons. Sample: PBMCs. This TCR was recovered from a man aged 25 to 40 in good health and CMV-seropositive. This chain uses TRBV4-1 with TRBJ1-1; D might be TRBD1 (5 bases). The CDR3 nucleotides read TGCGCCAGCAGCCAAGAAAAACCAGGGCGGACTGAAGCTTTCTTT. It specifies CASSQEKPGRTEAFF.